A single sample gave rise to the 23 T cell receptor beta chains below, sequenced in a study of read filtering for tumor transcriptome and immune sequencing. From approximately 430 ng of RNA, a library with molecular barcoded alpha/delta and beta/gamma adaptors was made. MiXCR, run by TCRdb on the reads, gives a single entry per CDR3 protein. The sample records 75,000 to 95,000 distinct CDR3 sequences, more than 9% being singletons. The sample taken for sequencing was a population of CD138-negative cells sorted from bone marrow. Receptor source: a donor aged 40 or over with multiple myeloma.

This clonotype was seen at least ten times. V usage is TRBV6-2 or TRBV6-3 and J usage is TRBJ2-3, with 9 bases that match TRBD2. The germline gives CDR1 MNHEY, CDR2 SVGEGT. V was pared by 5 bases and J by 2 bases, with 11 bases of the junction left unmatched. The CDR3 is 17 amino acids. Here the CDR3 DNA reads TGTGCCAGCAGTCGACCGGGACTAGCTTTACCCACAGATACGCAGTATTTT. It codes for CASSRPGLALPTDTQYF.

The chain employs TRBV29-1 and TRBJ1-1; 7 bases are a match to TRBD1. The trim removed 4 bases at V and 3 bases at J, leaving 8 bases unmatched. The CDR3 spans 14 residues. The germline V gene encodes CDR1 SQVTM and CDR2 ANQGSEA. The CDR3 protein is CSVGGGNRDTEAFF. The DNA of the CDR3 is TGCAGCGTTGGAGGGGGCAACAGAGACACTGAAGCTTTCTTT. Full variable domain (missing parts from reference TRBV29-1 and TRBJ1-1): SAVISQKPSRDICQRGTSLTIQCQVDSQVTMMFWYRQQPGQSLTLIATANQGSEATYESGFVIDKFPISRPNLTFSTLTVSNMSPEDSSIYLCSVGGGNRDTEAFFGQGTRLTVV.

This clonotype was detected many times. V usage is TRBV30 and J usage is TRBJ2-1; the match to TRBD2 covers 8 bases. After removal of 7 bases from V and 0 bases from J, the junction contained 8 bases not matched to a gene. CDR3 length: 15 residues. Germline V gene data show CDR1 as GTSNPN and CDR2 as SVGIG (reference sequence). CDR3 residues: CAFIAGRSSYNEQFF. Here the CDR3 DNA reads TGTGCCTTTATAGCGGGACGAAGCTCCTACAATGAGCAGTTCTTC.

The table lists this clonotype with many counts. The chain employs TRBV28 and TRBJ2-7; no definite D call. The CDR3 runs 14 residues. The germline V gene has CDR1 MDHEN and CDR2 SYDVKM. With 6 bases removed from V and 3 bases from J, the gap between germline ends came to 15 bases. DNA of the CDR3: TGTGCCAGCAGCTCCGCGGTTACGGTCTACGAGCAGTACTTC. This codes for CASSSAVTVYEQYF.

As to this clonotype: A single base separates this from a much larger clone, so it may be a read error. CDR3 in amino acids: CASSAQIIYKEQFF. In nucleotides, the CDR3 is TGTGCCAGCAGCGCCCAGATAATTTACAAGGAGCAGTTCTTC. The chain employs TRBV7-9 and TRBJ2-1; no reliable D call. CDR3 size: 14 residues. Germline V gene sequence: CDR1 SEHNR, CDR2 FQNEAQ (reference sequence). Supplemented by reference TRBV7-9 and TRBJ2-1, the full variable domain reads DTGVSQNPRHKITKRGQNVTFRCDPISEHNRLYWYRQTLGQGPEFLTYFQNEAQLEKSRLLSDRFSAERPKGSFSTLEIQRTEQGDSAMYLCASSAQIIYKEQFFGPGTRLTVL.

This clonotype has a count of ten or more. V usage is TRBV4-1 and J usage is TRBJ2-5; the match to TRBD1 covers 9 bases. The V segment lost 2 bases and the J segment 5 bases; nucleotides outside the gene matches: 6. The CDR3 has 15 amino acids. The germline gives CDR1 MGHRA, CDR2 YSYEKL. The CDR3, as DNA: TGCGCCAGCAGCCAACTAACAGGGGGCAGGGAGACCCAGTACTTC. It codes for CASSQLTGGRETQYF.

This clonotype occurred once. This CDR3 fails to terminate in the conserved phenylalanine or tryptophan, so it likely reflects a read error. This chain joins TRBV14 and TRBJ2-1; 8 bases fit TRBD2. Losses at the gene ends were 1 base for V and 8 bases for J; bases not matched to a gene: 7. The CDR3 has 15 amino acids. The V gene's germline CDR1 is SGHDN and CDR2 FVKESK. DNA for the CDR3: TGTGCCAGCAGCCAAGTGCATTGGCGGGGGGATGAGCAGTTCTGC. This translates into CASSQVHWRGDEQFC.

This clonotype was detected ten times or more. The rearrangement uses TRBV12-5 and TRBJ2-1; no clear D. The V and J ends lost 1 base and 12 bases respectively, with 7 bases between them. Germline V gives CDR1 LGHNT, CDR2 FRNRAP. The CDR3 is made up of 11 amino acids. The CDR3 loop is CASGLEVGQFF. The CDR3 bases are TGTGCTAGTGGTTTGGAGGTAGGGCAGTTCTTC.

This clonotype was recorded many times. J is TRBJ2-2 and V is TRBV6-6, with TRBD2 matching 15 bases. Germline loops: CDR1 MNHNY, CDR2 SVGAGI (reference sequence). The CDR3 contains 19 residues. J lost 7 bases, V lost 3 bases, and 12 bases had no gene match. CDR3 DNA sequence: TGTGCCAGCAGTTATTGGACTAGCGGGAGGGCCACTTTAATCGGGGAGCTGTTTTTT. The encoded protein is CASSYWTSGRATLIGELFF.

At least ten counts were recorded for this clonotype. In DNA, the CDR3 is TGTGCCAGCAGATTCCGGGCCTACACGAATGAGCAGTTCTTC. Its translation: CASRFRAYTNEQFF. The gene calls are TRBV7-2 and TRBJ2-1; D is unresolved. The CDR3 has 14 residues. V was trimmed by 6 bases and J by 7 bases, leaving 16 bases between them. Germline assignment: CDR1 SGHTA and CDR2 FQGNSA.

This clonotype has ten or more counts. The V and J genes are TRBV11-2 and TRBJ2-1; TRBD2 agrees at 8 bases. Per the germline V gene, CDR1 is SGHAT and CDR2 is FQNNGV. Trimming took 5 bases from V and 7 from J; bases not matched to a gene: 7. This CDR3 spans 14 amino acids. This CDR3 is CASSLGTSSNEQFF. The DNA of the CDR3 is TGTGCCAGCAGCCTCGGGACTAGTTCGAATGAGCAGTTCTTC.

This clonotype was seen only a few times. Because the CDR3 is missing its conserved closing phenylalanine or tryptophan, this is likely a read error. Because the CDR3's place on the DNA is in doubt, the DNA is left out and the CDR3 is given as listed by TCRdb. The chain employs TRBV25-1 and TRBJ2-2; the D call TRBD1 from the table was never checked on the DNA. CDR1 is MGHDK, CDR2 SYGVNS, per germline. With termini counted, the CDR3 has 11 amino acids. This CDR3 reads CATRRPSGTSK.

Many counts were recorded for this clonotype. The chain joins TRBV5-1 to TRBJ2-1; 10 bases are a match to TRBD2. V lost 7 bases to trimming and J lost 6 bases; unmatched junction nucleotides: 10. This CDR3 region has 15 residues. CDR1 and CDR2 (germline): SGHRS, YFSETQ. The CDR3 DNA reads TGCGCCAGCCGCCACGAAGCGGGAGGGGTCAATGAGCAGTTCTTC. Translation: CASRHEAGGVNEQFF.

To note about this clonotype: A much larger clone sits a single nucleotide away, making a read error possible. V is TRBV7-3 and J is TRBJ2-3, with 8 bases identical to TRBD2. Germline V lookup: CDR1 SGHTA, CDR2 FQGTGA. There are 15 residues in the CDR3. After removal of 1 base from V and 2 bases from J, the junction contained 2 bases not matched to a gene. Written as DNA, the CDR3 is TGTGCCAGCAGCTTAAGCGGGAGGAACACAGATACGCAGTATTTT. The encoded protein is CASSLSGRNTDTQYF.

With regard to this clonotype: Since a much larger clone is just one base distant, this may be a read error. The chain combines TRBV3-1 with TRBJ2-1, with 9 bases lining up with TRBD2. Germline CDR1 and CDR2: LGHDT and YNNKEL (reference sequence). This CDR3 contains 14 residues. CDR3: CASSQPAGGAERFF. The DNA for the CDR3 is TGTGCCAGCAGCCAACCAGCGGGAGGTGCTGAGCGGTTCTTC.

With regard to this clonotype: This may come from a read error, since a much larger clone is one base off. No conserved phenylalanine or tryptophan is present at the end of the CDR3, so a read error is the likely explanation. The rearrangement links TRBV3-1 to TRBJ2-7, with a possible D match to TRBD1 (5 bases). V was clipped by 7 bases and J by 3 bases, with 7 bases between them. The CDR3 runs to 11 residues. The germline V gene encodes CDR1 LGHDT and CDR2 YNNKEL (reference sequence). The CDR3 DNA reads TGTGCCAGCACCGACAGCTACGAGCAGTACCTC. This codes for CASTDSYEQYL.

V usage is TRBV19 and J usage is TRBJ2-1; 9 nucleotides line up with TRBD2. The CDR3 has 19 amino acids. Looked up from germline, CDR1 is LNHDA and CDR2 is SQIVND (reference sequence). After removal of 0 bases from V and 5 bases from J, the junction contained 14 bases not matched to a gene. CDR3 DNA: TGTGCCAGTAGTATAGAGGGCTGGGTAGCGGGAGTATCCCACAATGAGCAGTTCTTC. Translated, it gives CASSIEGWVAGVSHNEQFF. Looking up the rest from reference TRBV19 and TRBJ2-1 gives the full variable domain: DGGITQSPKYLFRKEGQNVTLSCEQNLNHDAMYWYRQDPGQGLRLIYYSQIVNDFQKGDIAEGYSVSREKKESFPLTVTSAQKNPTAFYLCASSIEGWVAGVSHNEQFFGPGTRLTVL.

This clonotype has ten or more counts. The chain couples TRBV6-5 to TRBJ1-4; no clear D. CDR1 and CDR2 from the germline V gene are MNHEY and SVGAGI. V lost 6 bases to trimming and J lost 10 bases, with 9 bases between them. The CDR3 runs to 11 residues. The DNA for the CDR3 is TGTGCCAGCAGCTCCGGGATAAAACTGTTTTTT. This sequence encodes CASSSGIKLFF.

The sample holds a few counts of this clonotype. The chain links TRBV10-2 to TRBJ2-7; 12 bases align to TRBD2. The trim removed 10 bases at V and 9 bases at J, leaving 16 bases unmatched. This CDR3 region has 15 residues. Germline CDR1 WSHSY, CDR2 SAAADI. This CDR3 is CATSSGLAGLRVQYF. The CDR3 bases are TGCGCCACTAGTTCGGGACTAGCGGGCTTGAGGGTGCAGTACTTC.

The chain combines TRBV28 with TRBJ1-5, with D possibly matching TRBD1 (6 bases). The germline V gene has CDR1 MDHEN and CDR2 SYDVKM. The CDR3 has 14 residues. Deletions cut 7 bases from V and 6 bases from J, with 16 bases between. In nucleotides, the CDR3 is TGTGCCAGCATCCTTGGTGGGGGCGGTCAGCCCCAGCATTTT. It specifies CASILGGGGQPQHF. Complete variable domain (other parts from reference TRBV28 and TRBJ1-5): DVKVTQSSRYLVKRTGEKVFLECVQDMDHENMFWYRQDPGLGLRLIYFSYDVKMKEKGDIPEGYSVSREKKERFSLILESASTNQTSMYLCASILGGGGQPQHFGDGTRLSIL.

This clonotype occurred many times. The rearrangement uses TRBV20-1 and TRBJ2-7, with TRBD1 matching over 10 bases. The CDR3 has 13 residues. The ends lost 5 bases at V and 4 bases at J; junction bases unmatched: 5. In germline, CDR1 is DFQATT, CDR2 SNEGSKA (reference sequence). The CDR3, as DNA: TGCAGTGCTCTGACAGGGGGCCTTTACGAGCAGTACTTC. Its translation is CSALTGGLYEQYF.

In this sample, this clonotype turned up many times. The chain joins TRBV6-2 or TRBV6-3 to TRBJ1-5, with D hard to call. Trimming took off 5 bases at V and 0 bases at J, with 8 bases between the two ends. The CDR3 loop spans 14 amino acids. Germline assignment: CDR1 MNHEY and CDR2 SVGEGT. The CDR3 spells CASSQTNSNQPQHF. CDR3 DNA: TGTGCCAGCAGTCAGACGAATAGCAATCAGCCCCAGCATTTT.

This clonotype appeared many times. This chain uses TRBV5-1 with TRBJ2-1; TRBD2 matches 7 bases. Germline-derived CDR1 and CDR2 are SGHRS and YFSETQ. This CDR3 region has 17 residues. V lost 6 bases to trimming and J lost 0 bases; unmatched junction nucleotides: 12. CDR3 nucleotides: TGCGCCAGCACTTCACTCCCGGGCGGGAGCTCCTACAATGAGCAGTTCTTC. Protein sequence: CASTSLPGGSSYNEQFF.